A selection of T cell receptor beta chains follows, all from one sample in a study of blood T cell repertoires in COVID-19. Assay: immunoSEQ multiplex PCR; the TCRdb copy retains only in-frame clones and omits some. The sample includes about 33,000 clones, more than 70% of them seen just once. The sequencing sample was made of peripheral blood. All receptors derive from a human donor in a cohort sampled during active COVID-19. Both conserved end residues are part of each CDR3. Each record gives: clone size, D gene, J gene, V gene, CDR3 DNA, CDR3 protein. A D gene is named only where the DNA matches it firmly. The size field is filled for only some rows; it gives once, few, many or a size class.

clone size: .
D gene: .
J gene: TRBJ2-2
V gene: TRBV5-1
CDR3 DNA: TGCGCCAGCAGCTTTCCCCGGGACACCGGGGAGCTGTTTTTT
CDR3 protein: CASSFPRDTGELFF

clone size: .
D gene: .
J gene: TRBJ2-2
V gene: TRBV28
CDR3 DNA: TGTGCCAGCAGTTTGGAAAGCGTAATCGCGAACACCGGGGAGCTGTTTTTT
CDR3 protein: CASSLESVIANTGELFF

clone size: few
D gene: .
J gene: TRBJ2-7
V gene: TRBV7-9
CDR3 DNA: TGTGCCAGCAGCTTAGGGTTGGGCCCCTACGAGCAGTACTTC
CDR3 protein: CASSLGLGPYEQYF

clone size: few
D gene: .
J gene: TRBJ2-2
V gene: TRBV5-1
CDR3 DNA: TGCGCCAGCAGCTTCGGGACACTTAACACCGGGGAGCTGTTTTTT
CDR3 protein: CASSFGTLNTGELFF

clone size: .
D gene: TRBD1
J gene: TRBJ1-6
V gene: TRBV28
CDR3 DNA: TGTGCCAGCAGTCCGGGACAGGGTATAGGGTCACCCCTCCACTTT
CDR3 protein: CASSPGQGIGSPLHF

clone size: .
D gene: .
J gene: TRBJ2-1
V gene: TRBV29-1
CDR3 DNA: TGCAGCGTTGTCTCCAATGAGCAGTTCTTC
CDR3 protein: CSVVSNEQFF

clone size: .
D gene: .
J gene: TRBJ2-7
V gene: TRBV7-2
CDR3 DNA: TGTGCCAGCAGCTTTATGGGGGGCGAGCAGTACTTC
CDR3 protein: CASSFMGGEQYF

clone size: .
D gene: TRBD2
J gene: TRBJ2-4
V gene: TRBV28
CDR3 DNA: TGTGCCAGCAGCCCCAGCGGGAGGGCTAACATTCAGTACTTC
CDR3 protein: CASSPSGRANIQYF

clone size: .
D gene: TRBD2
J gene: TRBJ2-7
V gene: TRBV7-2
CDR3 DNA: TGTGCCAGCAGCCCTTGGACTAGCGGGGGGCTCGGCAGCGAGCAGTACTTC
CDR3 protein: CASSPWTSGGLGSEQYF

clone size: once
D gene: .
J gene: TRBJ2-7
V gene: TRBV7-9
CDR3 DNA: TGTGCCAGCAGCTTAAGGCAGGGAGGTAGCGACGAGCAGTACTTC
CDR3 protein: CASSLRQGGSDEQYF

clone size: .
D gene: TRBD1
J gene: TRBJ2-1
V gene: TRBV11-2
CDR3 DNA: TGTGCCAGCAGCTCAGGACAGGGGCACGATGAGCAGTTCTTC
CDR3 protein: CASSSGQGHDEQFF